A selection of T cell receptor beta chains follows, all from one sample in a study of preoperative IRX-2 immunotherapy in early breast cancer. The protocol was immunoSEQ multiplex PCR, while the TCRdb copy is restricted to in-frame clones and leaves out a portion. This sample has about 98,000 clones; 86% occur once, and the top ten carry about 2.1%. The material sequenced was tumor tissue, taken after IRX-2 immunotherapy. The receptor set was obtained from a human donor with breast cancer. Both conserved end residues are part of each CDR3. D genes are given only for firm matches. Size is omitted from some rows. Given values are once, few, many or a class for expanded clones.

j_call d_call clone_size v_call cdr3_nt cdr3_aa
TRBJ2-3 TRBD1 NA TRBV11-1 TGTGCCAGCAGCACCTCGACAGGGGCTAGCACAGATACGCAGTATTTT CASSTSTGASTDTQYF
TRBJ2-7 NA once TRBV6-8 TGTGCCAGCAGTCCGCAGACCTACGAGCAGTACTTC CASSPQTYEQYF
TRBJ2-5 NA NA TRBV28 TGTGCCAGCAGAAGGGGCCTCCAAGAGACCCAGTACTTC CASRRGLQETQYF
TRBJ2-7 TRBD2 few TRBV27 TGTGCCAGCAAAATGACTAGCGGGGGTTACGAGCAGTACTTC CASKMTSGGYEQYF
TRBJ2-3 NA NA TRBV22-1 TGTGCCACCAGTGATTTTCCGGGTACCACAGATACGCAGTATTTT CATSDFPGTTDTQYF
TRBJ2-1 TRBD2 NA TRBV30 TGTGCCTGGAGACGCGGGAGGGCTACTGAGCAGTTCTTC CAWRRGRATEQFF
TRBJ1-2 NA NA TRBV28 TGTGCCAGCAGTTCCCAGACAGTGAACTATGGCTACACCTTC CASSSQTVNYGYTF
TRBJ1-4 TRBD1 NA TRBV30 TGTGCCTGGAGTGCGGCAGGGGGCATGAGTGAAAAACTGTTTTTT CAWSAAGGMSEKLFF
TRBJ2-7 NA NA TRBV5-1 TGCGCCAGCAGCCCGAACAAATATACAGGAGGGCGCGGAGAGCAGTACTTC CASSPNKYTGGRGEQYF
TRBJ2-4 NA NA TRBV19 TGTGCCAGTAGTCCTCCCGTGGGCAAAAACATTCAGTACTTC CASSPPVGKNIQYF
TRBJ1-4 NA NA TRBV5-1 TGCGCCAGCAGCTTGCTTGGGGTATCGAGCGAAAAACTGTTTTTT CASSLLGVSSEKLFF
TRBJ2-7 TRBD1 once TRBV7-1 TGTGCCAGCAGCCCGATGGACAGGGTAGCGTACGAGCAGTACTTC CASSPMDRVAYEQYF
TRBJ2-2 NA NA TRBV19 TGTGCCAGTAGTCCGGGTGGGCGGGCCACCGGGGAGCTGTTTTTT CASSPGGRATGELFF
TRBJ1-1 NA NA TRBV10-2 TGCGCCAGCCGTATGAGGGGTGAGCTGTACACTGAAGCTTTCTTT CASRMRGELYTEAFF
TRBJ2-1 NA once TRBV7-4 TGTGCCAGCAGCCCAAGTCCCAACTCCGGGCAGTTCTTC CASSPSPNSGQFF
TRBJ2-2 NA NA TRBV11-1 TGTGCCAGCAGCTTGGTGCCCCGGGGCGGGGAGCTGTTTTTT CASSLVPRGGELFF
TRBJ2-2 NA NA TRBV6-8 TGTGCCAGCGGGAGGTATCCCGGGGAGCTGTTTTTT CASGRYPGELFF
TRBJ1-1 NA NA TRBV6-8 TGTGCCAGTCAAGAGGGGCAGCTGAACACTGAAGCTTTCTTT CASQEGQLNTEAFF
TRBJ1-5 NA NA TRBV14 TGTGCCAGCAGCCAAGAAGCTTATAGCAATCAGCCCCAGCATTTT CASSQEAYSNQPQHF
TRBJ2-1 TRBD2 NA TRBV11-3 TGTGCCAGCAGCCCCGGGACTAGCGGGAGCTCCTACAATGAGCAGTTCTTC CASSPGTSGSSYNEQFF
TRBJ2-7 NA NA TRBV4-1 TGCGCCAGCAGCCAAGATACTGCCAGGGCTTACGAGCAGTACTTC CASSQDTARAYEQYF
TRBJ2-1 NA NA TRBV18 TGTGCCAGCTCCCGAAAGCGCGAAGGCTACAATGAGCAGTTCTTC CASSRKREGYNEQFF
TRBJ2-1 NA NA TRBV9 TGTGCCAGCAGCTTAACCCCAGCGGAGGAGGATGAGCAGTTCTTC CASSLTPAEEDEQFF
TRBJ1-3 NA NA TRBV12-5 TGTGCTAGTGGTTCGGCGGGAAACACCATATATTTT CASGSAGNTIYF
TRBJ2-2 NA NA TRBV28 TGTGCCAGCAGTTTAAGACCCCGCGGCGGGGAGCTGTTTTTT CASSLRPRGGELFF
TRBJ2-2 NA once TRBV18 TGTGCCAGCTCCCTGGGTGAAACGAACACCGGGGAGCTGTTTTTT CASSLGETNTGELFF
TRBJ2-4 NA NA TRBV6-8 TGTGCCAGCAGTTACTCGTGGCACAGTGTCAAAAACATTCAGTACTTC CASSYSWHSVKNIQYF
TRBJ2-5 TRBD1 NA TRBV30 TGTGCCTGGAGAAGGGGGCGGCAGACCCAAGAGACCCAGTACTTC CAWRRGRQTQETQYF
TRBJ1-5 TRBD1 NA TRBV10-2 TGCGCCAGCAGCCATGACAGGGGCCATCAGCCCCAGCATTTT CASSHDRGHQPQHF
TRBJ2-1 TRBD2 NA TRBV2 TGTGCCAGCAGCTGGACCGGGACTAGCGGGTACAATGAGCAGTTCTTC CASSWTGTSGYNEQFF
TRBJ1-1 NA NA TRBV6-7 TGTGCCAGCAGTGCCAATTGGGGGTCTGAAGCTTTCTTT CASSANWGSEAFF
TRBJ1-2 TRBD1 NA TRBV30 TGTGCCTGGAGCGACAGGGGATTGGGAGGCTACACCTTC CAWSDRGLGGYTF
TRBJ2-7 TRBD2 NA TRBV6-8 TGTGCCATCAGTCCGCGGACTAGCGGGAGTTCGTACGAGCAGTACTTC CAISPRTSGSSYEQYF
TRBJ1-1 TRBD1 NA TRBV7-1 TGTGCCAGCAGCCTCGGGACAGGGGGCATGGGCACTGAAGCTTTCTTT CASSLGTGGMGTEAFF
TRBJ1-5 NA NA TRBV6-7 TGTGCCAGCAGAAAAACAGGGAACCCCAATCAGCCCCAGCATTTT CASRKTGNPNQPQHF
TRBJ2-1 NA NA TRBV19 TGTGCCAGTAGTATGGGGAATGCTGACAATGAGCAGTTCTTC CASSMGNADNEQFF
TRBJ1-2 NA NA TRBV5-1 TGCGCCAGCAGCTACGACACCAGAGCTAACTATGGCTACACCTTC CASSYDTRANYGYTF
TRBJ2-3 NA NA TRBV19 TGTGCCAGTAAGTTCCAGAGCACAGATACGCAGTATTTT CASKFQSTDTQYF
TRBJ2-7 TRBD2 once TRBV5-1 TGCGCCAGCAGCTTGGGGTCGGGGGGTAGCTACGAGCAGTACTTC CASSLGSGGSYEQYF
TRBJ1-1 NA NA TRBV19 TGTGCCAGTAGTATTGAGGGGGAGGCTTTCTTT CASSIEGEAFF
TRBJ2-7 TRBD1 NA TRBV5-1 TGCGCCAGCAGTTTAACTGGGGACAGGTCAAGCGAGCAGTACTTC CASSLTGDRSSEQYF
TRBJ2-7 NA NA TRBV15 TGTGCCACCAGCAGAGATGAATGGGAGAACGAGCAGTACTTC CATSRDEWENEQYF
TRBJ2-3 TRBD1 once TRBV19 TGTGCCAGTAGTAGGAGTCGGGACAGTACAGATACGCAGTATTTT CASSRSRDSTDTQYF
TRBJ1-1 NA NA TRBV5-1 TGCGCCAGCAGCTTGAATCTCGGGAAGGGGATAGCTTTCTTT CASSLNLGKGIAFF
TRBJ1-1 NA NA TRBV6-8 TGTGCCATCAGTGCTCCGGGGGGCGCATACACTGAAGCTTTCTTT CAISAPGGAYTEAFF
TRBJ2-7 NA once TRBV11-3 TGTGCCAGCAGCTTATATTTAGCGGCGGGAAATTCCTACGAGCAGTACTTC CASSLYLAAGNSYEQYF
TRBJ1-5 TRBD1 NA TRBV18 TGTGCCAGCTCAAGGACAGGGTCCAAAGATCAGCCCCAGCATTTT CASSRTGSKDQPQHF
TRBJ1-5 NA NA TRBV5-1 TGCGCCAGCAGCTTCTTGTGGGAGGGCGATAGCAATCAGCCCCAGCATTTT CASSFLWEGDSNQPQHF
TRBJ2-5 TRBD2 NA TRBV6-8 TGTGCCAGCAGTTACGTGGGCCGGGGGGACGAGACCCAGTACTTC CASSYVGRGDETQYF
TRBJ2-3 TRBD2 NA TRBV23-1 TGCGCCAGCAGCTTGGCTAGCGGTTTTATTAATACGCAGTATTTT CASSLASGFINTQYF
TRBJ1-1 TRBD1 NA TRBV10-3 TGTGCCATCAGTGAGGTAGGGGGCGGAAGGACTGAAGCTTTCTTT CAISEVGGGRTEAFF
TRBJ2-2 TRBD1 NA TRBV5-1 TGCGCCAGCAGGATACAGGGGGCTACGGACGGGGAGCTGTTTTTT CASRIQGATDGELFF
TRBJ1-3 TRBD1 NA TRBV7-8 TGTGCCAGCAGCTACCGATCGACAGGGCACTCTGGAAACACCATATATTTT CASSYRSTGHSGNTIYF
TRBJ2-7 TRBD2 NA TRBV28 TGTGCCAGCTTACCGGGGGGTACCTACGAGCAGTACTTC CASLPGGTYEQYF
TRBJ2-7 TRBD1 NA TRBV18 TGTGCCAGCTCACCAATGTTGGGACAGGCGTACTTC CASSPMLGQAYF
TRBJ2-2 NA NA TRBV6-8 TGTGCCATCGAGCAGGGCTCCACCGGGGAGCTGTTTTTT CAIEQGSTGELFF